These 14 T cell receptor beta chains originate from one sample sequenced in a study. A single record per CDR3 protein comes from TCRdb applying MiXCR to the 5' RACE reads. The sample lists 8,000 to 9,500 distinct CDR3 sequences, around a third occurring once. The specimen sequenced was tumor-infiltrating memory CD4+ T cells sorted from the breast tumor. Subset given: memory CD4+ T cells, CD4+CD45RO+CD25-. These receptors all come from a female donor with breast cancer.

V and J are TRBV5-1 and TRBJ2-1; perhaps TRBD2 as D (5 bases). Germline V gene lookup returns CDR1 SGHRS and CDR2 YFSETQ. This CDR3 comprises 15 residues. The CDR3: CASAISPSSYNEQFF. The DNA for the CDR3 is TGCGCTAGCGCCATTAGCCCTAGCTCCTACAATGAGCAGTTCTTC.

In its sample, this clonotype was seen a few times. This chain joins TRBV6-5 and TRBJ2-7; the match to TRBD1 covers 9 bases. This CDR3 region has 16 residues. Germline assignment: CDR1 MNHEY and CDR2 SVGAGI. The junction had 14 bases not matched to a gene; V was cut back by 6 bases and J by 5 bases. CDR3 in DNA: TGTGCCAGCAGCCCATTACCGGGACAGGGAAAAGACGAGCAGTACTTC. Translating it yields CASSPLPGQGKDEQYF.

A remark on this clonotype: Compared with germline, one end of the junction differs, possibly owing to a read error. The chain joins TRBV4-1 to TRBJ2-6; D possibly corresponds to TRBD1 (6 bases). Germline loops: CDR1 MGHRA, CDR2 YSYEKL. The CDR3 is 17 residues long. In DNA, the CDR3 is TGCGCTAGCAGCCAAGCTACAGGGAGCTCTGGGGCCAACGTCCTGACTTTC. Its translation is CASSQATGSSGANVLTF.

The V call is TRBV5-1, the J call TRBJ1-1; D might be TRBD1 (5 bases). Trimming took off 4 bases at V and 0 bases at J, with 10 bases between the two ends. From germline, CDR1 is SGHRS and CDR2 YFSETQ. The CDR3 length is 14 residues. CDR3 bases: TGCGCCAGCAGCCAGGGACGGATGAACACTGAAGCTTTCTTT. Amino acid sequence: CASSQGRMNTEAFF.

To note about this clonotype: Just one base apart from a much larger clone, this may be a read error. The rearrangement uses TRBV3-1 and TRBJ1-2; D is perhaps TRBD1 (5 bases). V was shortened by 0 bases and J by 5 bases, with 10 bases between the two germline ends. The CDR3 length is 14 residues. Germline CDR1 and CDR2: LGHDT and YNNKEL (reference sequence). The CDR3: CASSQDAGGYGYTF. The CDR3 nucleotides read TGTGCCAGCAGCCAAGACGCCGGGGGTTATGGCTACACCTTC.

This clonotype ranks as medium-sized. The CDR3, as DNA: TGCAGCGTCACTGACTTGGCTGAAGCTTTCTTT. This sequence encodes CSVTDLAEAFF. J is TRBJ1-1 and V is TRBV29-1, with unresolved D. This CDR3 has 11 residues. The V and J ends lost 6 bases and 6 bases respectively, with 11 bases between them. The germline V gene has CDR1 SQVTM and CDR2 ANQGSEA.

The V gene is TRBV5-5, the J gene TRBJ2-7, with D perhaps matching TRBD1 (6 bases). CDR3 length: 15 amino acids. Germline loops: CDR1 SGHKS, CDR2 YYEKEE (reference sequence). V gave up 1 base and J gave up 4 bases, with 15 bases separating them. The CDR3 nucleotides are TGTGCCAGCAGCTTGCGTCCGGGGACACTATACGAGCAGTACTTC. This encodes CASSLRPGTLYEQYF. Full variable domain (remainder filled in from reference TRBV5-5 and TRBJ2-7): DAGVTQSPTHLIKTRGQQVTLRCSPISGHKSVSWYQQVLGQGPQFIFQYYEKEERGRGNFPDRFSARQFPNYSSELNVNALLLGDSALYLCASSLRPGTLYEQYFGPGTRLTVT.

CDR3 sequence (DNA): TGTGCCAGCAGGGTTGACACTGAAGCTTTCTTT. Translating gives CASRVDTEAFF. J is TRBJ1-1 and V is TRBV6-5, with D unresolved. Germline V gene data show CDR1 as MNHEY and CDR2 as SVGAGI. This CDR3 comprises 11 residues. V lost 6 bases, J lost 3 bases, and 5 bases lay in between.

This clonotype is labeled large. DNA of the CDR3: TGCGCCAGCAGCTTGGATGGACAGGGGCTCACTGAAGCTTTCTTT. It codes for CASSLDGQGLTEAFF. The chain carries TRBV5-1 and TRBJ1-1; TRBD1 aligns across 9 bases. The ends lost 0 bases at V and 4 bases at J; junction bases unmatched: 4. Germline V gene lookup returns CDR1 SGHRS and CDR2 YFSETQ. This CDR3 is built from 15 residues.

With respect to this clonotype: An end of the junction does not agree with germline; a read error may underlie this. This chain joins TRBV7-9 and TRBJ2-5; D not resolved. Germline V lookup: CDR1 SEHNR, CDR2 FQNEAQ (reference sequence). CDR3 length equals 11 residues. The chain's CDR3 is CASSLGETRYF. The CDR3 bases are TGTGCCAGCAGCTTAGGAGAGACCCGGTACTTC.

Comment on this clonotype: A single base separates this from a much larger clone, so it may be a read error. This chain links TRBV12-3 or TRBV12-4 with TRBJ2-1, with D possibly matching TRBD1 (6 bases). The CDR3 extends over 15 amino acids. In DNA form, the CDR3 reads TGTGCCAGCAGGCAGAGGGGGATCCTCTACAATGGGCAGTTCTTC. It specifies CASRQRGILYNGQFF.

This clonotype was observed a few times. This chain uses TRBV12-3 or TRBV12-4 with TRBJ1-1; the D is unclear. The CDR3 length is 13 residues. Trimming stripped 4 bases from V and 3 bases from J, with 9 bases between. The CDR3 region has the DNA TGTGCCAGCAGTTCCCGTGGGGACACTGAAGCTTTCTTT. This encodes CASSSRGDTEAFF.

This chain uses TRBV18 with TRBJ1-5, with 8 positions matching TRBD1. V shed 6 bases, J shed 4 bases, and the junction held 5 bases outside the gene matches. The CDR3 spans 14 residues. Per the germline V gene, CDR1 is KGHSH and CDR2 is LQKENI. The CDR3 loop is CASSSTGGNQPQHF. CDR3 nucleotides: TGTGCCAGCTCGTCTACAGGGGGTAATCAGCCCCAGCATTTT.

With regard to this clonotype: At one of its ends the junction is not consistent with the germline gene, which may arise from a read error. The chain couples TRBV20-1 to TRBJ2-2; D remains unclear. CDR3 length: 12 amino acids. CDR1 is DFQATT and CDR2 is SNEGSKA in the germline V gene (reference sequence). CDR3 sequence (DNA): TGCAGTGAGTCAGGCAACAACGGGGAGCTGTTTTTT. It specifies CSESGNNGELFF.